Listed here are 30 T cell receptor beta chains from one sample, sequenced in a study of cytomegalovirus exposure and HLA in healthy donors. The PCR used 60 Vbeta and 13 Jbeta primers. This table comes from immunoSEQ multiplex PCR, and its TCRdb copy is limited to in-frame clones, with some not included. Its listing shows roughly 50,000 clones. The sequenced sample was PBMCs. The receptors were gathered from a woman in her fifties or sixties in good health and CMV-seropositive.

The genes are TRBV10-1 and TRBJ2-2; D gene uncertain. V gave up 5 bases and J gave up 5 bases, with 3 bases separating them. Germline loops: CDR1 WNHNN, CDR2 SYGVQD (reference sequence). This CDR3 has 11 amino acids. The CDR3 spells CASSQTGELFF. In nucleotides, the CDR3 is TGCGCCAGCAGTCAAACCGGGGAGCTGTTTTTT.

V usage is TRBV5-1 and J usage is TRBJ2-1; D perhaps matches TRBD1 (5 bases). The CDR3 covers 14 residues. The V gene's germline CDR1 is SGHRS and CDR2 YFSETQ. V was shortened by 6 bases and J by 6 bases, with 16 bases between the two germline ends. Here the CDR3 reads CASKEREQGNEQFF. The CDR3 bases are TGCGCCAGCAAGGAACGAGAGCAGGGCAATGAGCAGTTCTTC.

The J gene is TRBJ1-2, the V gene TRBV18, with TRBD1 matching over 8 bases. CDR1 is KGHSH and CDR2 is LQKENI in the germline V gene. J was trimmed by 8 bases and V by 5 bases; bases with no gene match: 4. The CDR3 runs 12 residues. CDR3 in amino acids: CASSEGQVGYTF. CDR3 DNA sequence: TGTGCCAGCTCAGAGGGACAGGTGGGCTACACCTTC.

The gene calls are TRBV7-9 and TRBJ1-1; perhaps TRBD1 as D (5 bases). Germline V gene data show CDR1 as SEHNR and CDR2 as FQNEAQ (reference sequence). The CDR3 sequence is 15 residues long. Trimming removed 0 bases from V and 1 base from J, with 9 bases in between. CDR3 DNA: TGTGCCAGCAGCTTAGCGCTGGGGCCGAACACTGAAGCTTTCTTT. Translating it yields CASSLALGPNTEAFF.

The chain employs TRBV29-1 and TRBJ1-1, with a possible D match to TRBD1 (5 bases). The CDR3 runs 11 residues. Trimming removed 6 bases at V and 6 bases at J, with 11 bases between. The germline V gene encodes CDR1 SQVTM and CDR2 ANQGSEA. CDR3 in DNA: TGCAGCGTGAGCGGGGACTCTGAAGCTTTCTTT. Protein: CSVSGDSEAFF.

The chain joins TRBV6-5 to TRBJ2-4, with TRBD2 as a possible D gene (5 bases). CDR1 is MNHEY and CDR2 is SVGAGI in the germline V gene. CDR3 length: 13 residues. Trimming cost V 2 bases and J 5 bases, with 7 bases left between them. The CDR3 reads CASSYLGENIQYF. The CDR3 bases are TGTGCCAGCAGTTACCTCGGGGAAAACATTCAGTACTTC.

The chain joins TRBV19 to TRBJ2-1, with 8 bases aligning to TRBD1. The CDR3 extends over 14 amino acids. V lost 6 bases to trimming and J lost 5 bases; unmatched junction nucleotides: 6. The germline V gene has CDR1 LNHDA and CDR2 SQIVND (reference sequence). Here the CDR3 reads CASSTTGVNNEQFF. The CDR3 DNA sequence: TGTGCCAGTAGCACGACAGGGGTTAACAATGAGCAGTTCTTC.

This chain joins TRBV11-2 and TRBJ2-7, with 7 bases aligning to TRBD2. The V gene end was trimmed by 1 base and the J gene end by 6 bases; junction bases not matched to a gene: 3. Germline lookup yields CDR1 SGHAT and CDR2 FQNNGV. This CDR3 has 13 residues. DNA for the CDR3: TGTGCCAGCAGCTTAGTTAGCGGGCGCGAGCAGTACTTC. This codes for CASSLVSGREQYF.

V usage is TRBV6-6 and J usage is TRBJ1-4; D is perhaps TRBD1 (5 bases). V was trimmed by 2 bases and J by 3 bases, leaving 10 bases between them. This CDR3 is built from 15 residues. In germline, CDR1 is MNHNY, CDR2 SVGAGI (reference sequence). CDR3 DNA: TGTGCCAGCAGTTACCCCACAGGTTCTAATGAAAAACTGTTTTTT. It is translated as CASSYPTGSNEKLFF.

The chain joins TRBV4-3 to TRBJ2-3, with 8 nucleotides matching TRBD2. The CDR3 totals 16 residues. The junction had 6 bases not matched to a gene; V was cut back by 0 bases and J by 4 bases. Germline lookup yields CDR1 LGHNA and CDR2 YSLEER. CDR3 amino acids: CASSQDHERGSDTQYF. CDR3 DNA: TGCGCCAGCAGCCAAGATCATGAGCGGGGGTCAGATACGCAGTATTTT.

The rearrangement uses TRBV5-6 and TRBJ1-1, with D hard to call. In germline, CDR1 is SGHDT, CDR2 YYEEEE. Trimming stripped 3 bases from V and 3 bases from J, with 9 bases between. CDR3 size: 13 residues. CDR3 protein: CASSSPVDTEAFF. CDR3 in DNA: TGTGCCAGCAGCTCTCCGGTTGACACTGAAGCTTTCTTT.

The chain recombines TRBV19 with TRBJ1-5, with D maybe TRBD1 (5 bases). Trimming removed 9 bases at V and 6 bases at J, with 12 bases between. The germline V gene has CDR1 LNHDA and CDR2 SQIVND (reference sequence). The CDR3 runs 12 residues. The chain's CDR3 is CASGGWGQPQHF. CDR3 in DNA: TGTGCCAGCGGGGGTTGGGGTCAGCCCCAGCATTTT.

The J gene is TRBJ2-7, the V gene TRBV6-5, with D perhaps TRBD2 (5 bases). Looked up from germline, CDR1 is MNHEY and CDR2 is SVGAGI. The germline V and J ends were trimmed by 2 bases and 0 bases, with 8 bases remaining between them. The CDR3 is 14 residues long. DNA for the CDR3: TGTGCCAGCAGTTACGACGGGGTCTCCTACGAGCAGTACTTC. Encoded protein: CASSYDGVSYEQYF.

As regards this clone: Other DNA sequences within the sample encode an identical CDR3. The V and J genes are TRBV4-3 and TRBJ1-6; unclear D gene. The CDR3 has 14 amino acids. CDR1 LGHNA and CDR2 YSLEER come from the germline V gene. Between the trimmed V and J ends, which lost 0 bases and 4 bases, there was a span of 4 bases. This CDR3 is CASSQDRYNSPLHF. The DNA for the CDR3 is TGCGCCAGCAGCCAAGATCGGTATAATTCACCCCTCCACTTT.

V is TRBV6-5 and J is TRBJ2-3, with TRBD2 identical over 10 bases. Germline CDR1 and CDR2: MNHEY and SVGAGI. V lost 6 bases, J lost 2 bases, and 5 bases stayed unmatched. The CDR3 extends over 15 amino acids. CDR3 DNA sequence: TGTGCCAGCAGAACCGGACTAGCGGCCACAGATACGCAGTATTTT. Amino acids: CASRTGLAATDTQYF.

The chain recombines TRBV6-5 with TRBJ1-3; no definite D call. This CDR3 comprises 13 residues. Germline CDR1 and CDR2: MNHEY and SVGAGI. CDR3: CVSRHPSGNTIYF. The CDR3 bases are TGTGTCTCCAGACATCCCTCTGGAAACACCATATATTTT.

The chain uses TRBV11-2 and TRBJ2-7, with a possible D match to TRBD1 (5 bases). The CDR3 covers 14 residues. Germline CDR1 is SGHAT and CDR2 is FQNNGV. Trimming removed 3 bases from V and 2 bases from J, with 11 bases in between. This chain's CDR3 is CASSFPGLTYEQYF. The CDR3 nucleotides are TGTGCCAGCAGCTTTCCAGGGTTGACCTACGAGCAGTACTTC.

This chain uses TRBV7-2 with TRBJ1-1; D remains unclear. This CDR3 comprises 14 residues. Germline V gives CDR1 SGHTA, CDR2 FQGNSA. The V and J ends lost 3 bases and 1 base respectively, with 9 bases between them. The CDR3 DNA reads TGTGCCAGCAGCTTCTCCCACGGGAACACTGAAGCTTTCTTT. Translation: CASSFSHGNTEAFF.

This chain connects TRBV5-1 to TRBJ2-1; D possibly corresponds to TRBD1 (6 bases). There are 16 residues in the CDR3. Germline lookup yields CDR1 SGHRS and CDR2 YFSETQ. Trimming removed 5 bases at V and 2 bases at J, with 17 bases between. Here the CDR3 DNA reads TGCGCCAGCAGTCGACCCCCGGGACAAACCTACAATGAGCAGTTCTTC. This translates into CASSRPPGQTYNEQFF.

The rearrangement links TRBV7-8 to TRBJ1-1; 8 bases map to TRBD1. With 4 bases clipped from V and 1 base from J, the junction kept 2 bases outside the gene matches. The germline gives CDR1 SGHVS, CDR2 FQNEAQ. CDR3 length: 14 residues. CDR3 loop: CASSSGQGNTEAFF. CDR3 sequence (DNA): TGTGCCAGCAGCTCTGGACAGGGGAACACTGAAGCTTTCTTT. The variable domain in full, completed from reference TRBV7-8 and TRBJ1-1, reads GAGVSQSPRYKVAKRGQDVALRCDPISGHVSLFWYQQALGQGPEFLTYFQNEAQLDKSGLPSDRFFAERPEGSVSTLKIQRTQQEDSAVYLCASSSGQGNTEAFFGQGTRLTVV.

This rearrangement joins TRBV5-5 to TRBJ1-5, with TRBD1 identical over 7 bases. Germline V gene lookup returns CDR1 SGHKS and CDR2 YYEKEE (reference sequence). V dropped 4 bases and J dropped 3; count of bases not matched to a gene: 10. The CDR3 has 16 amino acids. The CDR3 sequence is CASSPTLTGTNQPQHF. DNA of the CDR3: TGTGCCAGCAGCCCTACCCTGACAGGGACCAATCAGCCCCAGCATTTT.

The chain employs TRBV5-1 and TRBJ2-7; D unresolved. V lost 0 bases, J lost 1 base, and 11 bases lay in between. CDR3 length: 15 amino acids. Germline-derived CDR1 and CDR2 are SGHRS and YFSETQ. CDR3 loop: CASSLGLAGSYEQYF. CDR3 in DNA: TGCGCCAGCAGCTTGGGCCTCGCCGGTTCCTACGAGCAGTACTTC.

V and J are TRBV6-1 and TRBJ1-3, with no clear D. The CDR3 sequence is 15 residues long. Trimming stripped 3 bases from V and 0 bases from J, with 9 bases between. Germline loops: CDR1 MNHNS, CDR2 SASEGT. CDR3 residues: CASSDTPYSGNTIYF. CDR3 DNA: TGTGCCAGCAGTGACACACCTTACTCTGGAAACACCATATATTTT.

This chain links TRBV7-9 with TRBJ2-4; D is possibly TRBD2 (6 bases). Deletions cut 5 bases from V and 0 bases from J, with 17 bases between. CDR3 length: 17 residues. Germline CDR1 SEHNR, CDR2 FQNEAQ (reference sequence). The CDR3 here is CASSVDRAGRAKNIQYF. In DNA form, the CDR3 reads TGTGCCAGCAGCGTAGACCGGGCGGGGAGAGCCAAAAACATTCAGTACTTC.

Here the CDR3 reads CASNLPGSNSGANVLTF. The CDR3 region has the DNA TGTGCCAGTAATCTCCCTGGGAGTAACTCTGGGGCCAACGTCCTGACTTTC. This rearrangement joins TRBV19 to TRBJ2-6; possible D gene TRBD2, 5 bases. CDR3 size: 17 residues. Germline CDR1 is LNHDA and CDR2 is SQIVND (reference sequence). The V end was cut by 7 bases, the J end by 0 bases, with 16 bases between.

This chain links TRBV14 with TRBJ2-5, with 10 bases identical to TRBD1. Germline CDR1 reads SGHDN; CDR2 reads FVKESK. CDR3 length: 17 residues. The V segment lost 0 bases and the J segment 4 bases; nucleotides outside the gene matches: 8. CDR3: CASSQEVGQGPLETQYF. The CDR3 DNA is TGTGCCAGCAGCCAAGAAGTGGGACAGGGGCCTTTAGAGACCCAGTACTTC.

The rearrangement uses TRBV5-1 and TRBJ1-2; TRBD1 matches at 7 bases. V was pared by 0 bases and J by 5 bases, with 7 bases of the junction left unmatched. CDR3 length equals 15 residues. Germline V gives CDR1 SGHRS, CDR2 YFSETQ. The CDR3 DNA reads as TGCGCCAGCAGCTTGGTGCCAGGGGGACCGTATGGCTACACCTTC. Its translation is CASSLVPGGPYGYTF.

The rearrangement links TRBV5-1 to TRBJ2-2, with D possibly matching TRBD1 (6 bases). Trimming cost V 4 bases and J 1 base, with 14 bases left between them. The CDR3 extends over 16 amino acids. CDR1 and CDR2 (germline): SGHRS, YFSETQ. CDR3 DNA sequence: TGCGCCAGCAGCCCAAGGACAGCGCAGAACACCGGGGAGCTGTTTTTT. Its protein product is CASSPRTAQNTGELFF.

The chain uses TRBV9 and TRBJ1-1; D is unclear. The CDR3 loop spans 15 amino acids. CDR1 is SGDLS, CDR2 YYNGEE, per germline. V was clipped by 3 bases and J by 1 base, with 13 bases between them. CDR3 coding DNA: TGTGCCAGCAGCGGTGGGCCTGGCCGGAACACTGAAGCTTTCTTT. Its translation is CASSGGPGRNTEAFF.

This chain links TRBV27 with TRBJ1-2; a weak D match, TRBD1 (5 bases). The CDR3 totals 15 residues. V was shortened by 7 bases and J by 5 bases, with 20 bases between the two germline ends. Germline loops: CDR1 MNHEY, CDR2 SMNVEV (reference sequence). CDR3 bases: TGTGCCAGCACCCCTAGTACGGGGGGTGGGTATGGCTACACCTTC. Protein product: CASTPSTGGGYGYTF.